Below, 9 T cell receptor beta chains from the same sample are listed, as sequenced in a study of glioma-infiltrating T cells after dendritic cell vaccination. Sequenced by immunoSEQ multiplex PCR; TCRdb stores in-frame clones only, minus some. The repertoire includes about 64,000 clones, 82% of them detected once, and about 10% sits in the top ten. Here the sequenced sample was blood, taken before dendritic cell vaccination. Receptor source: a human donor with glioblastoma.

J is TRBJ1-4 and V is TRBV14; a weak D match, TRBD1 (6 bases). Trimming cost V 3 bases and J 3 bases, with 11 bases left between them. CDR3 length equals 15 residues. Germline V gene sequence: CDR1 SGHDN, CDR2 FVKESK. The CDR3 is CASSQPTGANEKLFF. The CDR3 DNA reads TGTGCCAGCAGCCAGCCGACAGGCGCTAATGAAAAACTGTTTTTT.

The rearrangement joins TRBV12-5 to TRBJ1-4; 10 bases match TRBD1. Trimming removed 4 bases from V and 5 bases from J; junction bases left unmatched: 1. There are 14 residues in the CDR3. Germline CDR1 is LGHNT and CDR2 is FRNRAP. This CDR3 reads CASGSGQGNEKLFF. DNA of the CDR3: TGTGCTAGTGGTTCGGGACAGGGGAATGAAAAACTGTTTTTT.

The gene calls are TRBV5-4 and TRBJ2-3, with D possibly matching TRBD1 (6 bases). Trimming removed 1 base from V and 3 bases from J, with 9 bases in between. The CDR3 totals 14 residues. The germline V gene encodes CDR1 SGHNT and CDR2 YYREEE (reference sequence). The CDR3 here is CASSLHQGTDTQYF. CDR3 in DNA: TGTGCCAGCAGCTTGCACCAGGGGACAGATACGCAGTATTTT.

This clone was recorded once. CDR3 in DNA: TGTGCCAGCTTGGAGGGAAACGAGCAGTACTTC. Translating it yields CASLEGNEQYF. This chain links TRBV7-9 with TRBJ2-7, with a weak D call TRBD2 (6 bases). The CDR3 runs to 11 residues. CDR1 and CDR2 (germline): SEHNR, FQNEAQ (reference sequence). Trimming stripped 8 bases from V and 5 bases from J, with 10 bases between.

This clone was recorded once. The J gene is TRBJ2-5, the V gene TRBV19; a weak D match, TRBD1 (6 bases). Between the trimmed V and J ends, which lost 4 bases and 6 bases, there was a span of 15 bases. The CDR3 sequence is 14 residues long. Germline loops: CDR1 LNHDA, CDR2 SQIVND (reference sequence). In DNA, the CDR3 is TGTGCCAGTAGTACGGAGGACAGTCGAAAGACCCAGTACTTC. This gives the protein CASSTEDSRKTQYF.

This clone showed up just a few times. The chain carries TRBV5-4 and TRBJ2-3; 7 bases are a match to TRBD1. CDR1 and CDR2 from the germline V gene are SGHNT and YYREEE (reference sequence). The V gene end was trimmed by 6 bases and the J gene end by 6 bases; junction bases not matched to a gene: 7. The CDR3 length is 13 residues. The CDR3 region is CASTAGGWDTQYF. The CDR3 region has the DNA TGTGCCAGCACGGCAGGGGGTTGGGATACGCAGTATTTT.

The genes are TRBV10-2 and TRBJ1-5; 12 nucleotides match TRBD1. Germline assignment: CDR1 WSHSY and CDR2 SAAADI. Unmatched junction bases numbered 2, after V lost 2 bases and J lost 0 bases. The CDR3 is 17 residues long. The CDR3 spells CASSEGTGGFSNQPQHF. The CDR3, as DNA: TGCGCCAGCAGTGAGGGGACAGGGGGCTTTAGCAATCAGCCCCAGCATTTT.

The rearrangement joins TRBV5-1 to TRBJ1-1; TRBD1 matches at 9 bases. The CDR3 contains 14 residues. CDR1 SGHRS and CDR2 YFSETQ come from the germline V gene. V dropped 2 bases and J dropped 1; count of bases not matched to a gene: 0. The CDR3 nucleotides read TGCGCCAGCAGCTTACAGGGGGCGAACACTGAAGCTTTCTTT. Protein product: CASSLQGANTEAFF.

The rearrangement links TRBV30 to TRBJ2-1, with 7 bases identical to TRBD1. The CDR3 spans 15 residues. Per germline, CDR1 GTSNPN and CDR2 SVGIG (reference sequence). V lost 2 bases to trimming and J lost 1 base; unmatched junction nucleotides: 5. The DNA for the CDR3 is TGTGCCTGGAGTATAGGGACAGATTCCTACAATGAGCAGTTCTTC. It codes for CAWSIGTDSYNEQFF.